This T cell receptor beta chain derives from a study of T-cell reconstitution after alpha-beta-depleted transplantation in children listed by TCRdb under 2016. Looking at the study overall: Using TCR repertoire profiling, the study followed T-cell immune reconstitution in a quantitative way in children after TCRalphabeta/CD19-depleted allogeneic hematopoietic cell transplantation.

Library preparation employed PCR. This sample was sequenced with an Illumina HiSeq 2500. To normalize quantification of the TCRbeta repertoire, the TCR libraries were built with molecular barcoding that relied on unique molecular identifiers. TCRdb passed the public sequencing reads through fastp at Q25 and MiXCR, retaining productive beta sequences. Duplicate CDR3 protein sequences are folded into a single record with the most common DNA and genes. The sample records roughly 500,000 distinct CDR3 sequences, under 15% of which are singletons. 4.5% to 6% of the sample goes to the ten largest clones. This clonotype was observed at least ten times. Its antigen remains undetermined. Base qualities were left out, and no much larger clone turns up one base away. CDR3 length: 14 amino acids, cysteine to phenylalanine. Left in the record is the CDR3 DNA by itself, 42 bases read in frame from the first base. V drops 0 bases and J drops 0 bases, leaving 9 bases in between. CDR1 and CDR2 are read off the germline V gene as SQVTM and ANQGSEA.

The sequence derives from a human donor who donated a stem cell graft to a child with combined immunodeficiency. The chain was built from TRBV29-1 and TRBJ2-7; TRBD1 is a possible D gene, resting on 7 matching bases. The sequencing here drew on PBMCs from the stem cell graft donor, taken from the stem cell graft. The CDR3 is CSVEDQGGSYEQYF. The sequenced DNA: TGCAGCGTTGAAGATCAGGGGGGCTCCTACGAGCAGTACTTC.